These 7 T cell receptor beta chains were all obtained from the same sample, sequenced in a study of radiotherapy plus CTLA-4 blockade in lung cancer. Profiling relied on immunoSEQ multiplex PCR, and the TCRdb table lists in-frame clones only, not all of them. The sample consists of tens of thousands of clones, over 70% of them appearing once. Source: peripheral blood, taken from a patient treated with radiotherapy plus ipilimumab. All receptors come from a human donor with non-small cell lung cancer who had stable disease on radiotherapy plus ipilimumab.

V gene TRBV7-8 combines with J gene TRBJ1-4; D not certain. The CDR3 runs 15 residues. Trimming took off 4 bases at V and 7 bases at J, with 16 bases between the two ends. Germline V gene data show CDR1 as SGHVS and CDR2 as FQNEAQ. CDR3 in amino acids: CASSSTRELREKLFF. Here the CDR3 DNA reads TGTGCCAGCAGCTCGACCCGCGAACTACGTGAAAAACTGTTTTTT.

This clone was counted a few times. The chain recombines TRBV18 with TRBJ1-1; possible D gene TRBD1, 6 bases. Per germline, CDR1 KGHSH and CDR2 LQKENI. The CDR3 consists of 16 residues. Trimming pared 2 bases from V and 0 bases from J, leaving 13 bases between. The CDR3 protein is CASSPLGGPLNTEAFF. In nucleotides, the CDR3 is TGTGCCAGCTCACCATTAGGGGGGCCTTTGAACACTGAAGCTTTCTTT.

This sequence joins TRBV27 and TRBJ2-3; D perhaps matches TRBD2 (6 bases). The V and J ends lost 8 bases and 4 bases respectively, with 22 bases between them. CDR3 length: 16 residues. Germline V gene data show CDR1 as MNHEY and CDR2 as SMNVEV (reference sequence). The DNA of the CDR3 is TGTGCCAGCCGTCTAAGGGGAATGAGCGGGTCAGATACGCAGTATTTT. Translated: CASRLRGMSGSDTQYF.

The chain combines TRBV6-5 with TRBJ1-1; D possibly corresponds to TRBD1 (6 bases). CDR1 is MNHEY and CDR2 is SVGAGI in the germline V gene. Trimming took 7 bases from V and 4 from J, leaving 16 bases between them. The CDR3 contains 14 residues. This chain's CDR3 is CASIYRDGGTEAFF. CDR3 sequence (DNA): TGTGCCAGCATATACAGGGATGGGGGCACTGAAGCTTTCTTT.

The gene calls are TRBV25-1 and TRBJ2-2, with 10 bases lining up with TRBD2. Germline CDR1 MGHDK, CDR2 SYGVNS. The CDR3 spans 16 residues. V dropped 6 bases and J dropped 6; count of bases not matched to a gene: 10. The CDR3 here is CASREPGLASAGELFF. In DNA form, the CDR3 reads TGTGCCAGCAGGGAACCGGGACTAGCGAGTGCCGGGGAGCTGTTTTTT.

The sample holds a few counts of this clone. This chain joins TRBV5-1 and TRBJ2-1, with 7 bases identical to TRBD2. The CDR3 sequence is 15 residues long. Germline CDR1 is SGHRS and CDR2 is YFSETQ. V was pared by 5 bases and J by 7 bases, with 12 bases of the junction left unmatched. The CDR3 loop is CASRSPLGRGNEQFF. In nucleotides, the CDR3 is TGCGCCAGCAGGTCCCCTCTAGGGAGGGGAAATGAGCAGTTCTTC.

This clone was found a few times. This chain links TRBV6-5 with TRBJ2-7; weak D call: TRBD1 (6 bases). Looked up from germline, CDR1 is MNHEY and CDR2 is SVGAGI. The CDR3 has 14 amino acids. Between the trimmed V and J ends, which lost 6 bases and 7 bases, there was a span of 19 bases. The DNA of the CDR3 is TGTGCCAGCAGAAGGGACATCAGGAGTTCGGAGCAGTACGTC. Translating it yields CASRRDIRSSEQYV.